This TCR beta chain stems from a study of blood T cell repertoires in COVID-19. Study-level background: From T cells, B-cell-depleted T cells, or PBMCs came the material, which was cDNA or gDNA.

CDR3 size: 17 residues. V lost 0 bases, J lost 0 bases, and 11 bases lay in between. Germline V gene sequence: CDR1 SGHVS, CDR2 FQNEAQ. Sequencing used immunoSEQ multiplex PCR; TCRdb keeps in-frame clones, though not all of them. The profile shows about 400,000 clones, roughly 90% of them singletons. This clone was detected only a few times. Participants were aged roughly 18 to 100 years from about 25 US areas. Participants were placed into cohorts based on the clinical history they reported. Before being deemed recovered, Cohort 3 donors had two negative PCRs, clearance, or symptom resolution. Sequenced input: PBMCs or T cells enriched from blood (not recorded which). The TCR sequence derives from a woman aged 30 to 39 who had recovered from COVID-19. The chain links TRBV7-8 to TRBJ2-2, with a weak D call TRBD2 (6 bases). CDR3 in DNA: TGTGCCAGCAGCTTAGCGCTTGGAGGGACGAACACCGGGGAGCTGTTTTTT. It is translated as CASSLALGGTNTGELFF.